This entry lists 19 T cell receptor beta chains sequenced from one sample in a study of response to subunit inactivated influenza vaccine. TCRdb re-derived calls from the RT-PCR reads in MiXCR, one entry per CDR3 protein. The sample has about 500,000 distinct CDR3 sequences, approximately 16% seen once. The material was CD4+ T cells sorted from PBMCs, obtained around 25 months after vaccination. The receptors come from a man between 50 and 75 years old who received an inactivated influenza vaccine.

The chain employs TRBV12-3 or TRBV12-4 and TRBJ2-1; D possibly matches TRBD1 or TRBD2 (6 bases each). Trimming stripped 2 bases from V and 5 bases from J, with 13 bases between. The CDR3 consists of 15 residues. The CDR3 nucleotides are TGTGCCAGCAGTTTAAATAGGGGGGCCCACAATGAGCAGTTCTTC. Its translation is CASSLNRGAHNEQFF.

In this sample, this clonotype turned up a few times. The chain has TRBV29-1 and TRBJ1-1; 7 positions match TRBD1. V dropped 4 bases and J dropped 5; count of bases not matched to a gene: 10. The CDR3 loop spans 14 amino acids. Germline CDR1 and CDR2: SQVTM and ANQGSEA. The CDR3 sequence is CSVASVQGRTEAFF. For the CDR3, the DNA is TGCAGCGTTGCCTCCGTACAGGGGCGGACTGAAGCTTTCTTT.

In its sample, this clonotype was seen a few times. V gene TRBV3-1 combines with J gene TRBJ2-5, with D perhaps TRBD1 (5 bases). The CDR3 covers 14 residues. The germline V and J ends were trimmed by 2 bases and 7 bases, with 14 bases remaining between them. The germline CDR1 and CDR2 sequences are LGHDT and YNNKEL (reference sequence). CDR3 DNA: TGTGCCAGCAGCCAATTTACCAGGGAAGGGACCCAGTACTTC. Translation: CASSQFTREGTQYF.

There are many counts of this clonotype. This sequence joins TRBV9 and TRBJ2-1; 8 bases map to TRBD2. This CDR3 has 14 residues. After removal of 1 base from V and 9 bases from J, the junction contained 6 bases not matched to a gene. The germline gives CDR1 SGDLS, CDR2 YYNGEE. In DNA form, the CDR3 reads TGTGCCAGCAGCGTATTAGCGGGAATGGGTGAGCAGTTCTTC. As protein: CASSVLAGMGEQFF. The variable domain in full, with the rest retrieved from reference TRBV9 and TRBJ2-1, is DSGVTQTPKHLITATGQRVTLRCSPRSGDLSVYWYQQSLDQGLQFLIQYYNGEERAKGNILERFSAQQFPDLHSELNLSSLELGDSALYFCASSVLAGMGEQFFGPGTRLTVL.

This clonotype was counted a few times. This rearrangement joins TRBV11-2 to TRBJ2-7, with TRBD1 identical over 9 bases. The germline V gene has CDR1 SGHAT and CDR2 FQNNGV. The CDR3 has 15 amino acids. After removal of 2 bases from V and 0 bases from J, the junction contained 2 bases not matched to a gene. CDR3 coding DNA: TGTGCCAGCAGCTTACTACAGGGGGCCTCCTACGAGCAGTACTTC. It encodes CASSLLQGASYEQYF.

The CDR3 sequence is CASSPGTGVEQYF. CDR3 sequence (DNA): TGTGCCAGCTCCCCCGGGACAGGGGTCGAGCAGTACTTC. This rearrangement joins TRBV18 to TRBJ2-7, with 10 nucleotides matching TRBD1. The germline gives CDR1 KGHSH, CDR2 LQKENI. The trim removed 6 bases at V and 6 bases at J, leaving 5 bases unmatched. The CDR3 consists of 13 residues.

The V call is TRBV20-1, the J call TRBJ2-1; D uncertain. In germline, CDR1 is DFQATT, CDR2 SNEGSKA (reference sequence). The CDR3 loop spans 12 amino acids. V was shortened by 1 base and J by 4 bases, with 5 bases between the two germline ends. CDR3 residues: CSARAAYNEQFF. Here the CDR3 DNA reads TGCAGTGCTAGAGCTGCTTACAATGAGCAGTTCTTC.

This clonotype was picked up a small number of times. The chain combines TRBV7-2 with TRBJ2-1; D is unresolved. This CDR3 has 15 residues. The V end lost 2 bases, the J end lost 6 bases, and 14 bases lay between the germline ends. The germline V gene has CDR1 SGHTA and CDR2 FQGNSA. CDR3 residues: CASSLTPERSNEQFF. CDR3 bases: TGTGCCAGCAGCTTAACCCCAGAACGTAGCAATGAGCAGTTCTTC.

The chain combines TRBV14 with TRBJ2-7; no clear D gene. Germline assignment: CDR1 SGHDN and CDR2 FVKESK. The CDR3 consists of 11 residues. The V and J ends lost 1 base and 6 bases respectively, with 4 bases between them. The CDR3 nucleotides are TGTGCCAGCAGCCAAGTATCCGAGCAGTACTTC. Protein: CASSQVSEQYF.

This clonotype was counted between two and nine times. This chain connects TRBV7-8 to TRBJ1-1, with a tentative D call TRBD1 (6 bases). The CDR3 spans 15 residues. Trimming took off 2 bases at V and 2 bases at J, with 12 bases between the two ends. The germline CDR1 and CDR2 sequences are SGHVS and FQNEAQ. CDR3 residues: CASSLKWTANTEAFF. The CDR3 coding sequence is TGTGCCAGCAGCTTAAAGTGGACAGCAAACACTGAAGCTTTCTTT. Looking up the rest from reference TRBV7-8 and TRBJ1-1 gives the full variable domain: GAGVSQSPRYKVAKRGQDVALRCDPISGHVSLFWYQQALGQGPEFLTYFQNEAQLDKSGLPSDRFFAERPEGSVSTLKIQRTQQEDSAVYLCASSLKWTANTEAFFGQGTRLTVV.

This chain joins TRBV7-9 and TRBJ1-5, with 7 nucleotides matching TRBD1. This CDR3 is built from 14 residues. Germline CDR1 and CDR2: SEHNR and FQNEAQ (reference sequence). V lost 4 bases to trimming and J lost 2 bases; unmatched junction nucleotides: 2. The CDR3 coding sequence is TGTGCCAGCAGCTCGACAGGGCGCAATCAGCCCCAGCATTTT. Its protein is CASSSTGRNQPQHF. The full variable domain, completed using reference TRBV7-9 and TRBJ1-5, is DTGVSQNPRHKITKRGQNVTFRCDPISEHNRLYWYRQTLGQGPEFLTYFQNEAQLEKSRLLSDRFSAERPKGSFSTLEIQRTEQGDSAMYLCASSSTGRNQPQHFGDGTRLSIL.

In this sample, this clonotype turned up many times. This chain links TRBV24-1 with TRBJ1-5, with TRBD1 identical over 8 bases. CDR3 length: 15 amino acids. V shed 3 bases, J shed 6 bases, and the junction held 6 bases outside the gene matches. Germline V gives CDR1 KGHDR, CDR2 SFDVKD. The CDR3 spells CATSDRTGPSQPQHF. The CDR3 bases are TGTGCCACCAGTGATAGGACAGGGCCATCTCAGCCCCAGCATTTT.

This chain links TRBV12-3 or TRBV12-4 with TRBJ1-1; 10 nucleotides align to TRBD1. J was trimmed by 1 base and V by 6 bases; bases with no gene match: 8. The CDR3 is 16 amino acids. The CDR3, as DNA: TGTGCCAGCAGAAAAGACAGGGGGCACGGGAACACTGAAGCTTTCTTT. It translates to CASRKDRGHGNTEAFF.

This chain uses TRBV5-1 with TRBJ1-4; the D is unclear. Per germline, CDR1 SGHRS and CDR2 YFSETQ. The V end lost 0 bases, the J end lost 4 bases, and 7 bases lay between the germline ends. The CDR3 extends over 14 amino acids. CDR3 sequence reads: CASSLDSYNEKLFF. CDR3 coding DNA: TGCGCCAGCAGCTTGGATAGCTATAATGAAAAACTGTTTTTT.

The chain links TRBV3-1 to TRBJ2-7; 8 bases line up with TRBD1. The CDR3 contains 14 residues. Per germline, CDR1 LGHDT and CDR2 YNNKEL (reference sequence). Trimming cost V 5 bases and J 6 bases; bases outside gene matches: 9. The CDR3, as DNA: TGTGCCAGCAGCGGACCCGGACAGGGCTCCGAGCAGTACTTC. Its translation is CASSGPGQGSEQYF.

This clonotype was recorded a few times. The CDR3, as DNA: TGCAGCGTTGCCTCAAAAGGGCAGTCGCAGTACTTC. This gives the protein CSVASKGQSQYF. V usage is TRBV29-1 and J usage is TRBJ2-7, with D uncertain. This CDR3 is 12 amino acids long. V gave up 4 bases and J gave up 9 bases, with 16 bases separating them. Germline assignment: CDR1 SQVTM and CDR2 ANQGSEA.

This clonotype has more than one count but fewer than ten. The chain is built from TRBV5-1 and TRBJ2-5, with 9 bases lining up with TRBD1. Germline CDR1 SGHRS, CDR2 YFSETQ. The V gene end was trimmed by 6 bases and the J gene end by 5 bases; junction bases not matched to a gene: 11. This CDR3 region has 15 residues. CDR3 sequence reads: CASTNIPGQGETQYF. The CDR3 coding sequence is TGCGCCAGCACCAACATTCCGGGACAGGGTGAGACCCAGTACTTC.

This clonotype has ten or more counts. CDR3 coding DNA: TGTGCCAGCAGTTTATTACAGGGGACTTACGAGCAGTACTTC. Translated, it gives CASSLLQGTYEQYF. The chain recombines TRBV12-3 or TRBV12-4 with TRBJ2-7, with D tentatively TRBD1 (7 bases). V was pared by 2 bases and J by 4 bases, with 12 bases between. The length of the CDR3 is 14 residues.

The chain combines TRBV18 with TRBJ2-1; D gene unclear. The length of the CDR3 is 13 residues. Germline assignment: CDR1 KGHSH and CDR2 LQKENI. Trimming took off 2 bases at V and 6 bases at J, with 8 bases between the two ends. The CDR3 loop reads CASSPGQSNEQFF. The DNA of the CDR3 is TGTGCCAGCTCACCAGGGCAGAGCAATGAGCAGTTCTTC.